The 17 T cell receptor beta chains in this list originate from one sample, sequenced in a study of blood T cells in healthy people across ages. Next came a second PCR, run for about 7 to 11 cycles, which used a sample-barcoded 5' primer along with a J-beta primer mix. MiXCR, run by TCRdb on the 5' RACE reads, gives a single entry per CDR3 protein. The top ten clones hold more than 20% of a sample with 1.5 million to 2 million distinct CDR3 sequences, 30% to 40% of them seen once. Sequencing was carried out using blood. The receptors were gathered from a human donor in good health.

This chain connects TRBV29-1 to TRBJ2-4; 11 positions match TRBD1. V was pared by 5 bases and J by 7 bases, with 4 bases of the junction left unmatched. The CDR3 has 13 amino acids. Germline values: CDR1 SQVTM, CDR2 ANQGSEA. In DNA, the CDR3 is TGCAGCGTTATGGGGACAGGGGGGAACATTCAGTACTTC. This sequence encodes CSVMGTGGNIQYF.

V gene TRBV5-1 combines with J gene TRBJ2-7, with 7 bases aligning to TRBD1. This CDR3 has 17 amino acids. Trimming removed 1 base from V and 2 bases from J; junction bases left unmatched: 12. Germline CDR1 and CDR2: SGHRS and YFSETQ. DNA for the CDR3: TGCGCCAGCAGCTTGTCTCCCCAGGGGGTAGGGACCTACGAGCAGTACTTC. Protein product: CASSLSPQGVGTYEQYF.

J is TRBJ2-3 and V is TRBV4-1; D is possibly TRBD1 (6 bases). This CDR3 is built from 15 residues. Germline V gene sequence: CDR1 MGHRA, CDR2 YSYEKL. V gave up 2 bases and J gave up 2 bases, with 11 bases separating them. The CDR3 DNA is TGCGCCAGCAGCCAAAGAGGGGGATACACAGATACGCAGTATTTT. This translates into CASSQRGGYTDTQYF.

V gene TRBV9 combines with J gene TRBJ1-4; the D gene is possibly TRBD1 (5 bases). CDR1 and CDR2 (germline): SGDLS, YYNGEE. Trimming left V 4 bases short and J 4 bases short, with 8 bases between. This CDR3 is 13 amino acids long. Written as DNA, the CDR3 is TGTGCCAGCAGCTCAGGGAATAATGAAAAACTGTTTTTT. This translates into CASSSGNNEKLFF.

The chain employs TRBV29-1 and TRBJ1-5, with 7 bases that match TRBD1. From germline, CDR1 is SQVTM and CDR2 ANQGSEA. Unmatched junction bases numbered 3, after V lost 6 bases and J lost 4 bases. The CDR3 loop spans 12 amino acids. The CDR3 protein is CSVQGGNQPQHF. The CDR3 coding sequence is TGCAGCGTCCAGGGGGGTAATCAGCCCCAGCATTTT. Looking up the rest from reference TRBV29-1 and TRBJ1-5 gives the full variable domain: SAVISQKPSRDICQRGTSLTIQCQVDSQVTMMFWYRQQPGQSLTLIATANQGSEATYESGFVIDKFPISRPNLTFSTLTVSNMSPEDSSIYLCSVQGGNQPQHFGDGTRLSIL.

This chain joins TRBV14 and TRBJ2-5, with 11 positions matching TRBD1. V was pared by 3 bases and J by 4 bases, with 4 bases of the junction left unmatched. The length of the CDR3 is 15 residues. Germline V gene data show CDR1 as SGHDN and CDR2 as FVKESK. CDR3 nucleotide sequence: TGTGCCAGCAGCCAGAGGACAGGGGGCGCAGAGACCCAGTACTTC. Translation: CASSQRTGGAETQYF.

This sequence joins TRBV20-1 and TRBJ2-5; TRBD2 agrees at 14 bases. J was trimmed by 4 bases and V by 5 bases; bases with no gene match: 9. The CDR3 is made up of 16 amino acids. Germline V gene sequence: CDR1 DFQATT, CDR2 SNEGSKA (reference sequence). The CDR3 reads CSARETSGGAGETQYF. CDR3 coding DNA: TGCAGTGCTCGGGAGACTAGCGGGGGGGCCGGAGAGACCCAGTACTTC.

The rearrangement joins TRBV6-2 or TRBV6-3 to TRBJ2-5; TRBD1 aligns across 9 bases. CDR3 size: 15 residues. The V segment lost 3 bases and the J segment 4 bases; nucleotides outside the gene matches: 6. In germline, CDR1 is MNHEY, CDR2 SVGEGT. In nucleotides, the CDR3 is TGTGCCAGCAGTTATGCACAGGGGGCACGAGAGACCCAGTACTTC. Translated: CASSYAQGARETQYF.

This clonotype showed up just once. A clone one base away is much larger, so this may be a read error. The chain recombines TRBV28 with TRBJ2-7; D is perhaps TRBD2 (6 bases). Trimming removed 6 bases at V and 3 bases at J, with 12 bases between. The CDR3 extends over 13 amino acids. CDR1 and CDR2 (germline): MDHEN, SYDVKM. CDR3 DNA sequence: TGTGCCAGCAGGTTAGGACTACTCTACGAGCAGTACTTC. Its protein is CASRLGLLYEQYF.

The chain carries TRBV20-1 and TRBJ2-3; TRBD2 matches at 9 bases. The CDR3 runs to 14 residues. Germline CDR1 reads DFQATT; CDR2 reads SNEGSKA (reference sequence). V was clipped by 6 bases and J by 2 bases; unmatched bases: 6. CDR3 loop: CSARGTSPTDTQYF. CDR3 DNA sequence: TGCAGTGCGAGGGGGACTAGCCCCACAGATACGCAGTATTTT.

This chain connects TRBV28 to TRBJ1-2; the D is unclear. V was shortened by 3 bases and J by 7 bases, with 15 bases between the two germline ends. Germline CDR1 reads MDHEN; CDR2 reads SYDVKM. The CDR3 covers 14 residues. The DNA for the CDR3 is TGTGCCAGCAGTTTGCTCGGGGTGGGGAGTGGCTACACCTTC. It encodes CASSLLGVGSGYTF.

The chain combines TRBV6-2 or TRBV6-3 with TRBJ2-7; 9 bases align to TRBD1. The CDR3 is 14 amino acids. Germline V gene data show CDR1 as MNHEY and CDR2 as SVGEGT. V shed 7 bases and J 2 bases; nucleotides not matched to a gene: 6. The CDR3 coding sequence is TGTGCCAGCACCAATGGACAGGGGACCTACGAGCAGTACTTC. It is translated as CASTNGQGTYEQYF.

The chain couples TRBV6-5 to TRBJ2-4, with D tentatively TRBD1 (5 bases). This CDR3 is built from 13 residues. Germline CDR1 MNHEY, CDR2 SVGAGI. V was pared by 7 bases and J by 3 bases, with 10 bases between. The CDR3 sequence is CASTPQGKNIQYF. The CDR3 DNA sequence: TGTGCCAGCACTCCCCAGGGCAAAAACATTCAGTACTTC.

The chain joins TRBV20-1 to TRBJ1-2; TRBD1 is a possible D gene (6 bases). CDR3 length: 12 residues. Trimming pared 3 bases from V and 8 bases from J, leaving 13 bases between. CDR1 DFQATT and CDR2 SNEGSKA come from the germline V gene (reference sequence). The CDR3 nucleotides are TGCAGTGCTAGGGTAGGGGGGTACGGCTACACCTTC. This sequence encodes CSARVGGYGYTF.

V and J are TRBV2 and TRBJ1-2; 7 bases align to TRBD1. V lost 4 bases to trimming and J lost 4 bases; unmatched junction nucleotides: 9. Germline loops: CDR1 SNHLY, CDR2 FYNNEI. The CDR3 consists of 15 residues. The CDR3 region is CASSVTRQGGYGYTF. DNA for the CDR3: TGTGCCAGCAGTGTGACAAGACAGGGCGGCTATGGCTACACCTTC.

This chain connects TRBV10-3 to TRBJ2-3; 10 positions agree with TRBD2. Germline V gene lookup returns CDR1 ENHRY and CDR2 SYGVKD. This CDR3 region has 14 residues. V was clipped by 5 bases and J by 5 bases; unmatched bases: 4. The CDR3, as DNA: TGTGCCATCAGTAGCGGGGGGGCCGAAGATACGCAGTATTTT. This sequence encodes CAISSGGAEDTQYF.

The chain is built from TRBV27 and TRBJ2-3; 10 nucleotides align to TRBD2. Germline V lookup: CDR1 MNHEY, CDR2 SMNVEV (reference sequence). The CDR3 runs to 17 residues. The junction had 9 bases not matched to a gene; V was cut back by 2 bases and J by 4 bases. CDR3 loop: CASSLILAGAPADTQYF. For the CDR3, the DNA is TGTGCCAGCAGTTTAATCCTAGCGGGAGCCCCGGCAGATACGCAGTATTTT.